This T cell receptor (beta chain) was sequenced during a study of T cell responses to AZD1222 COVID-19 vaccine. Profiling relied on immunoSEQ multiplex PCR, and the TCRdb table lists in-frame clones only, not all of them. This sample has roughly 190,000 clones, with 90% to 95% found just once. The germline V gene has CDR1 WNHNN and CDR2 SYGVQD (reference sequence). This CDR3 region has 13 residues. The V and J ends lost 5 bases and 8 bases respectively, with 13 bases between them. Study-wide points: Spike-wide coverage was observed for vaccine-associated CD4 TCRs, with dominant responses at 160-218 and 743-854. In a largely white British group with more females than males, clonal diversity was possibly underestimated. Baseline seropositives among AZD1222 recipients totaled only five to seven.

With regard to this clone: What it recognizes is unknown.

The chain joins TRBV10-1 to TRBJ2-1, with D maybe TRBD2 (6 bases). This TCR came from an adult in good health. Sequencing was performed on peripheral blood, taken on day 0 of AZD1222 vaccination. The CDR3 protein is CASSYTSGDEQFF. Here the CDR3 DNA reads TGCGCCAGCAGTTACACCTCGGGGGATGAGCAGTTCTTC.